These 25 T cell receptor beta chains share one sample of origin, sequenced in a study of siplizumab effects on memory and regulatory T cells. The repertoire was sequenced with immunoSEQ multiplex PCR; TCRdb's copy has only in-frame clones and lacks some. Of under 140,000 clones in the sample, roughly 92% were seen once. What was sequenced was CD4+ T cells sorted from blood. The receptor source for this set is a human donor in good health.

The chain employs TRBV2 and TRBJ1-6; no definite D call. The CDR3 is 17 residues long. Looked up from germline, CDR1 is SNHLY and CDR2 is FYNNEI. Trimming left V 4 bases short and J 0 bases short, with 13 bases between. The CDR3 nucleotides read TGTGCCAGCAGTGTTAACAGATTAACCTCCTATAATTCACCCCTCCACTTT. Translated, it gives CASSVNRLTSYNSPLHF.

The rearrangement uses TRBV14 and TRBJ2-2; D not resolved. The CDR3 loop spans 19 amino acids. CDR1 and CDR2 (germline): SGHDN, FVKESK. The V gene lost 2 bases and the J gene lost 4 bases, with 23 bases spanning the gap. The CDR3, as DNA: TGTGCCAGCAGCCAATGGGCCCGGGCTGGCGCGGACGGCACCGGGGAGCTGTTTTTT. It specifies CASSQWARAGADGTGELFF.

This rearrangement joins TRBV7-9 to TRBJ2-1; unclear D gene. Germline values: CDR1 SEHNR, CDR2 FQNEAQ (reference sequence). The CDR3 is 12 residues long. V lost 5 bases, J lost 4 bases, and 6 bases lay in between. CDR3 amino acids: CASSPRYNEQFF. CDR3 nucleotides: TGTGCCAGCAGCCCGCGATACAATGAGCAGTTCTTC.

In its sample, this clone was seen once. The chain has TRBV20-1 and TRBJ2-1; a weak D match, TRBD2 (5 bases). V was cut by 6 bases and J by 10 bases, with 7 bases left in between. The germline CDR1 and CDR2 sequences are DFQATT and SNEGSKA (reference sequence). This CDR3 comprises 9 residues. As DNA, the CDR3 is TGCAGTGCGGGAGAAGAGCAGTTCTTC. This encodes CSAGEEQFF.

The V call is TRBV2, the J call TRBJ1-6; no clear D gene. Trimming stripped 9 bases from V and 5 bases from J, with 20 bases between. Germline V gene data show CDR1 as SNHLY and CDR2 as FYNNEI. The CDR3 is made up of 16 amino acids. DNA for the CDR3: TGTGCCAGGTCTCCGGGCCCCCGCTCGCATAATTCACCCCTCCACTTT. Encoded protein: CARSPGPRSHNSPLHF.

This chain uses TRBV5-4 with TRBJ2-3; 9 positions match TRBD2. CDR1 and CDR2 (germline): SGHNT, YYREEE (reference sequence). CDR3 length: 16 amino acids. V lost 1 base and J lost 0; bases outside the gene matches: 3. The CDR3 loop is CASSLLLAGSTDTQYF. CDR3 sequence (DNA): TGTGCCAGCAGCTTGCTTCTAGCGGGAAGCACAGATACGCAGTATTTT.

This chain connects TRBV5-1 to TRBJ1-4; D remains ambiguous. Trimming removed 0 bases at V and 3 bases at J, with 9 bases between. The germline V gene has CDR1 SGHRS and CDR2 YFSETQ. The CDR3 covers 15 residues. The CDR3 DNA reads TGCGCCAGCAGCTTGGGGGGAACAGCTAATGAAAAACTGTTTTTT. Translation gives CASSLGGTANEKLFF.

The chain combines TRBV7-2 with TRBJ1-6; D not certain. The V end lost 1 base, the J end lost 6 bases, and 4 bases lay between the germline ends. CDR1 and CDR2 from the germline V gene are SGHTA and FQGNSA. The CDR3 totals 13 residues. The chain's CDR3 is CASSLDSNSPLHF. For the CDR3, the DNA is TGTGCCAGCAGCTTAGATTCTAATTCACCCCTCCACTTT.

V usage is TRBV2 and J usage is TRBJ2-7; TRBD2 is a possible D gene (6 bases). CDR1 and CDR2 (germline): SNHLY, FYNNEI. Trimming removed 8 bases at V and 7 bases at J, with 15 bases between. CDR3 size: 12 residues. The DNA of the CDR3 is TGTGCCAGCGGAGGGCCTCGGGGAGAGCAGTACTTC. It yields the protein CASGGPRGEQYF.

The chain joins TRBV6-5 to TRBJ2-5; D might be TRBD1 (6 bases). Matching the DNA end better, TRBJ2-7 makes the J call doubtful. CDR1 is MNHEY and CDR2 is SVGAGI in the germline V gene. CDR3 length equals 13 residues. The CDR3 here is CASRRQAPYEQYF. The CDR3 DNA follows: TGTGCCAGCAGGAGACAGGCCCCCTACGAGCAGTACTTC.

J is TRBJ2-1 and V is TRBV19; 14 bases match TRBD2. The trim removed 4 bases at V and 7 bases at J, leaving 3 bases unmatched. The V gene's germline CDR1 is LNHDA and CDR2 SQIVND (reference sequence). This CDR3 comprises 15 residues. The CDR3 DNA sequence: TGTGCCAGTAGTACAGGGACTAGCGGGGGAAATGAGCAGTTCTTC. Encoded protein: CASSTGTSGGNEQFF.

The chain links TRBV5-1 to TRBJ2-1, with D possibly being TRBD1 (5 bases). Trimming stripped 4 bases from V and 10 bases from J, with 15 bases between. This CDR3 contains 13 residues. CDR1 and CDR2 (germline): SGHRS, YFSETQ. The CDR3 DNA sequence: TGCGCCAGCAGCCACCCCTGGAACAGGGAGCAGTTCTTC. As protein: CASSHPWNREQFF. The whole variable domain, remainder taken from reference TRBV5-1 and TRBJ2-1, is KAGVTQTPRYLIKTRGQQVTLSCSPISGHRSVSWYQQTPGQGLQFLFEYFSETQRNKGNFPGRFSGRQFSNSRSEMNVSTLELGDSALYLCASSHPWNREQFFGPGTRLTVL.

This chain uses TRBV4-1 with TRBJ1-2; 9 bases line up with TRBD1. This CDR3 comprises 15 residues. Germline V gene data show CDR1 as MGHRA and CDR2 as YSYEKL. V shed 0 bases and J 2 bases; nucleotides not matched to a gene: 1. CDR3 sequence (DNA): TGCGCCAGCAGCCAAGAAGGACAGGGGAACTATGGCTACACCTTC. It specifies CASSQEGQGNYGYTF.

This clone has a single count. The V gene is TRBV5-1, the J gene TRBJ2-3, with D perhaps matching TRBD1 (6 bases). This CDR3 has 14 amino acids. The germline V and J ends were trimmed by 2 bases and 0 bases, with 7 bases remaining between them. Germline CDR1 SGHRS, CDR2 YFSETQ. In DNA form, the CDR3 reads TGCGCCAGCAGCTTTGGACAGAGCACAGATACGCAGTATTTT. This encodes CASSFGQSTDTQYF. Filled out from reference TRBV5-1 and TRBJ2-3, the complete variable domain reads KAGVTQTPRYLIKTRGQQVTLSCSPISGHRSVSWYQQTPGQGLQFLFEYFSETQRNKGNFPGRFSGRQFSNSRSEMNVSTLELGDSALYLCASSFGQSTDTQYFGPGTRLTVL.

This chain links TRBV7-9 with TRBJ2-1; 9 nucleotides line up with TRBD2. Looked up from germline, CDR1 is SEHNR and CDR2 is FQNEAQ (reference sequence). The length of the CDR3 is 14 residues. The V segment lost 8 bases and the J segment 1 base; nucleotides outside the gene matches: 3. The CDR3 region has the DNA TGTGCCAGCGATCTAGCGGGATCCTACAATGAGCAGTTCTTC. Its protein is CASDLAGSYNEQFF.

The chain is built from TRBV6-6 and TRBJ2-7; D is perhaps TRBD1 (5 bases). The germline gives CDR1 MNHNY, CDR2 SVGAGI (reference sequence). Between the trimmed V and J ends, which lost 5 bases and 0 bases, there was a span of 8 bases. The CDR3 extends over 13 amino acids. This CDR3 is CASSDTGSYEQYF. The CDR3 DNA reads TGTGCCAGCAGTGATACAGGCTCCTACGAGCAGTACTTC.

V usage is TRBV28 and J usage is TRBJ2-1; 7 bases are shared with TRBD2. Germline CDR1 reads MDHEN; CDR2 reads SYDVKM. V lost 6 bases to trimming and J lost 7 bases; unmatched junction nucleotides: 12. The CDR3 has 15 residues. DNA of the CDR3: TGTGCCAGCAGCTCCCCCCGCGGGAGTATGAATGAGCAGTTCTTC. Translated: CASSSPRGSMNEQFF.

This clone showed up just once. The chain recombines TRBV7-9 with TRBJ2-1, with 7 bases lining up with TRBD1. From germline, CDR1 is SEHNR and CDR2 FQNEAQ (reference sequence). The CDR3 loop spans 17 amino acids. J lost 2 bases, V lost 5 bases, and 12 bases had no gene match. Here the CDR3 reads CASSTPRTGGPYNEQFF. The DNA of the CDR3 is TGTGCCAGCAGCACCCCTCGGACAGGCGGGCCCTACAATGAGCAGTTCTTC. Filled out from reference TRBV7-9 and TRBJ2-1, the complete variable domain reads DTGVSQNPRHKITKRGQNVTFRCDPISEHNRLYWYRQTLGQGPEFLTYFQNEAQLEKSRLLSDRFSAERPKGSFSTLEIQRTEQGDSAMYLCASSTPRTGGPYNEQFFGPGTRLTVL.

This rearrangement joins TRBV7-9 to TRBJ1-2, with D perhaps TRBD1 (5 bases). The CDR3 has 16 amino acids. The ends were cut back, 1 base at V and 0 bases at J, with 12 bases in the middle. The germline V gene encodes CDR1 SEHNR and CDR2 FQNEAQ (reference sequence). DNA for the CDR3: TGTGCCAGCAGCTTAGGTTGGGACTCCACTAACTATGGCTACACCTTC. Translation gives CASSLGWDSTNYGYTF. Drawing the rest from reference TRBV7-9 and TRBJ1-2, the complete variable domain is DTGVSQNPRHKITKRGQNVTFRCDPISEHNRLYWYRQTLGQGPEFLTYFQNEAQLEKSRLLSDRFSAERPKGSFSTLEIQRTEQGDSAMYLCASSLGWDSTNYGYTFGSGTRLTVV.

The rearrangement joins TRBV10-3 to TRBJ2-1, with unresolved D. Germline-derived CDR1 and CDR2 are ENHRY and SYGVKD. CDR3 size: 14 residues. Trimming removed 2 bases from V and 4 bases from J, with 9 bases in between. CDR3 amino acids: CAISEISEYNEQFF. CDR3 bases: TGTGCCATCAGTGAGATTAGTGAGTACAATGAGCAGTTCTTC.

This clone has just a few counts. The gene calls are TRBV6-5 and TRBJ2-7, with a tentative D call TRBD1 (7 bases). The CDR3 is made up of 14 amino acids. Per the germline V gene, CDR1 is MNHEY and CDR2 is SVGAGI. Trimming pared 6 bases from V and 3 bases from J, leaving 15 bases between. In DNA form, the CDR3 reads TGTGCCAGCAGCACAGGGGACTTGCTCTACGAGCAGTACTTC. This sequence encodes CASSTGDLLYEQYF.

The V call is TRBV7-8, the J call TRBJ2-7; TRBD1 might be the D (6 bases). This CDR3 has 15 amino acids. Germline V gene lookup returns CDR1 SGHVS and CDR2 FQNEAQ. The V and J ends lost 5 bases and 7 bases respectively, with 21 bases between them. CDR3 sequence (DNA): TGTGCCAGCAGCGTATACCGGGACATCCCCTCTGAGCAGTACTTC. Translating it yields CASSVYRDIPSEQYF. Filled out from reference TRBV7-8 and TRBJ2-7, the complete variable domain reads GAGVSQSPRYKVAKRGQDVALRCDPISGHVSLFWYQQALGQGPEFLTYFQNEAQLDKSGLPSDRFFAERPEGSVSTLKIQRTQQEDSAVYLCASSVYRDIPSEQYFGPGTRLTVT.

The CDR3 protein is CASSGEINTEAFF. DNA of the CDR3: TGTGCCAGCAGTGGCGAGATCAACACTGAAGCTTTCTTT. The V gene is TRBV6-1, the J gene TRBJ1-1; D is uncertain. From germline, CDR1 is MNHNS and CDR2 SASEGT. The CDR3 has 13 residues. The V end was cut by 4 bases, the J end by 2 bases, with 8 bases between.

CDR3 amino acids: CASSPGQVATEAFF. CDR3 DNA sequence: TGTGCCAGCAGCCCCGGTCAGGTAGCCACTGAAGCTTTCTTT. J is TRBJ1-1 and V is TRBV7-9; D unresolved. This CDR3 has 14 residues. Between the trimmed V and J ends, which lost 5 bases and 4 bases, there was a span of 14 bases. The V gene's germline CDR1 is SEHNR and CDR2 FQNEAQ (reference sequence). Variable domain in full (rest from reference TRBV7-9 and TRBJ1-1): DTGVSQNPRHKITKRGQNVTFRCDPISEHNRLYWYRQTLGQGPEFLTYFQNEAQLEKSRLLSDRFSAERPKGSFSTLEIQRTEQGDSAMYLCASSPGQVATEAFFGQGTRLTVV.

In nucleotides, the CDR3 is TGTGCCAGCTCACCGAGCGCGGAGGGGCATGAAAAACTGTTTTTT. This sequence encodes CASSPSAEGHEKLFF. This chain joins TRBV18 and TRBJ1-4; TRBD1 might be the D (5 bases). CDR1 KGHSH and CDR2 LQKENI come from the germline V gene. CDR3 length: 15 residues. V gave up 3 bases and J gave up 6 bases, with 14 bases separating them. The full variable domain, completed using reference TRBV18 and TRBJ1-4, is NAGVMQNPRHLVRRRGQEARLRCSPMKGHSHVYWYRQLPEEGLKFMVYLQKENIIDESGMPKERFSAEFPKEGPSILRIQQVVRGDSAAYFCASSPSAEGHEKLFFGSGTQLSVL.